What follows are 10 T cell receptor beta chains derived from one specimen sequenced in a study of CD8 T cells in Susac syndrome. Reverse transcription of roughly 0.5 to 1 ug RNA used random hexamers. TCRdb called the immunoSEQ multiplex PCR reads again in MiXCR, with one record for every CDR3 protein. The sample has 95,000 or so distinct CDR3 sequences, 80% to 95% seen once; the top ten hold less than 0.35%. Sequenced input: CD8+ T cells from PBMCs. The receptors here all came from a human donor in good health.

This clonotype was counted once. This chain links TRBV27 with TRBJ2-1; D is tentatively TRBD1 or TRBD2 (5 bases each). The CDR3 runs 14 residues. Trimming shortened V by 2 bases and J by 9 bases, and 14 bases separated the two germline ends. Germline CDR1 MNHEY, CDR2 SMNVEV (reference sequence). The CDR3 loop reads CASSLGLAGGEQFF. CDR3 sequence (DNA): TGTGCCAGCAGTTTAGGACTGGCTGGGGGTGAGCAGTTCTTC.

V gene TRBV5-1 combines with J gene TRBJ1-2; D not resolved. Germline V gives CDR1 SGHRS, CDR2 YFSETQ. Between the trimmed V and J ends, which lost 0 bases and 8 bases, there was a span of 5 bases. The CDR3 extends over 11 amino acids. CDR3 nucleotide sequence: TGCGCCAGCAGCTTGGATGGAGGCTACACCTTC. Amino acid sequence: CASSLDGGYTF.

The chain recombines TRBV20-1 with TRBJ1-1, with 7 bases identical to TRBD1. J was trimmed by 3 bases and V by 2 bases; bases with no gene match: 0. CDR3 size: 12 residues. Germline CDR1 is DFQATT and CDR2 is SNEGSKA (reference sequence). The CDR3: CSARQGDTEAFF. The CDR3 region has the DNA TGCAGTGCTAGACAGGGGGACACTGAAGCTTTCTTT.

The chain couples TRBV6-6 to TRBJ2-3; D is ambiguous. The length of the CDR3 is 12 residues. The ends were cut back, 8 bases at V and 2 bases at J, with 8 bases in the middle. Germline CDR1 MNHNY, CDR2 SVGAGI (reference sequence). The CDR3 sequence: CASQDHTDTQYF. In DNA form, the CDR3 reads TGTGCCAGCCAGGACCACACAGATACGCAGTATTTT.

The chain is built from TRBV29-1 and TRBJ2-1; 7 bases are a match to TRBD2. V shed 4 bases, J shed 4 bases, and the junction held 4 bases outside the gene matches. The length of the CDR3 is 13 residues. CDR1 and CDR2 (germline): SQVTM, ANQGSEA. The CDR3 is CSVVGGGYNEQFF. The CDR3 DNA reads TGCAGCGTTGTCGGCGGGGGATACAATGAGCAGTTCTTC.

The gene calls are TRBV29-1 and TRBJ2-7; D unresolved. Trimming shortened V by 1 base and J by 0 bases, and 13 bases separated the two germline ends. Germline CDR1 SQVTM, CDR2 ANQGSEA. This CDR3 is built from 15 residues. The CDR3, as DNA: TGCAGCGTTGAAGTAGTACAGATAAGCTCCTACGAGCAGTACTTC. This gives the protein CSVEVVQISSYEQYF.

This sequence joins TRBV10-3 and TRBJ2-3, with D possibly being TRBD2 (5 bases). The CDR3 extends over 15 amino acids. Germline V gives CDR1 ENHRY, CDR2 SYGVKD. The V end was cut by 5 bases, the J end by 2 bases, with 14 bases between. In nucleotides, the CDR3 is TGTGCCATCAGTCCAGACCGGGGTCCCACAGATACGCAGTATTTT. Amino acids: CAISPDRGPTDTQYF.

The chain has TRBV7-3 and TRBJ2-6; no firm D call. This CDR3 has 14 amino acids. V dropped 4 bases and J dropped 2 bases, with 6 bases sitting between them. Germline V gene data show CDR1 as SGHTA and CDR2 as FQGTGA. The CDR3 DNA reads as TGTGCCAGCAGCTCTACCGCTGGGGCCAACGTCCTGACTTTC. Its protein is CASSSTAGANVLTF. Full variable domain (rest looked up from reference TRBV7-3 and TRBJ2-6): GAGVSQTPSNKVTEKGKYVELRCDPISGHTALYWYRQSLGQGPEFLIYFQGTGAADDSGLPNDRFFAVRPEGSVSTLKIQRTERGDSAVYLCASSSTAGANVLTFGAGSRLTVL.

This chain connects TRBV13 to TRBJ2-7; perhaps D is TRBD1 or TRBD2 (5 bases each). The CDR3 sequence is 15 residues long. Deletions cut 4 bases from V and 2 bases from J, with 15 bases between. The germline V gene has CDR1 PRHDT and CDR2 FYEKMQ (reference sequence). In DNA, the CDR3 is TGTGCCAGCAGCTCCTCCGGGACGCCTCCCTACGAGCAGTACTTC. Its protein is CASSSSGTPPYEQYF. Drawing the rest from reference TRBV13 and TRBJ2-7, the complete variable domain is AAGVIQSPRHLIKEKRETATLKCYPIPRHDTVYWYQQGPGQDPQFLISFYEKMQSDKGSIPDRFSAQQFSDYHSELNMSSLELGDSALYFCASSSSGTPPYEQYFGPGTRLTVT.

This chain uses TRBV6-5 with TRBJ1-1, with D tentatively TRBD1 (5 bases). This CDR3 is 13 amino acids long. Trimming removed 6 bases at V and 6 bases at J, with 14 bases between. The germline CDR1 and CDR2 sequences are MNHEY and SVGAGI. The CDR3 sequence: CASRRGAYAEAFF. In DNA, the CDR3 is TGTGCCAGCAGAAGAGGGGCCTACGCTGAAGCTTTCTTT.